The present T cell receptor beta chain was sequenced within a study of blood T cell repertoires in COVID-19. Germline loops: CDR1 LGHNA, CDR2 YNFKEQ. With V trimmed by 1 base and J by 4 bases, 6 bases remained unmatched. The CDR3 spans 18 residues. The repertoire was sequenced with immunoSEQ multiplex PCR; TCRdb's copy has only in-frame clones and lacks some. This table holds around 26,000 clones, about 80% found once. The source of this sequence is a man older than 75 with active or convalescent COVID-19. The chain is built from TRBV4-2 and TRBJ2-3; 15 positions agree with TRBD2. Sequenced: peripheral blood. DNA for the CDR3: TGTGCCAGCAGCCAAGCGGTGGGACTAGCGGGAGGACCAGATACGCAGTATTTT. As protein: CASSQAVGLAGGPDTQYF.